This TCR beta chain was identified in a study of T-cell memory formation after mild COVID-19. In the case of this clonotype: Its target is unknown.

Constant-segment-primed 5'RACE gave TCR alpha and TCR beta cDNA libraries with sample barcodes and UMIs. TCRdb fed the 5' RACE reads into MiXCR, producing one record per CDR3 protein. The sample includes 550,000 to 700,000 distinct CDR3 sequences, over 15% of them seen just once. The study, taken as a whole, reports: Day 15 to 85 contracting clones showed balanced CD4/CD8; later expanders leaned CD4+.

Sequencing was carried out using PBMCs or a T cell subset sorted from them (not recorded which). The sequence was collected from an adult woman who had mild COVID-19 (a few samples of this study predate the infection). Cell type and time point are not known.

CDR3 amino acids: CAISESGPGANVLTF. In DNA form, the CDR3 reads TGTGCCATCAGTGAATCGGGGCCTGGGGCCAACGTCCTGACTTTC. The chain couples TRBV10-3 to TRBJ2-6; D could derive from TRBD1 or TRBD2 (5 bases each). The CDR3 extends over 15 amino acids. V lost 3 bases and J 2 bases, leaving 8 bases between the germline ends. Germline V gene data show CDR1 as ENHRY and CDR2 as SYGVKD.